This T cell receptor (beta chain) appears in the sequencing data of a study of shared T cell receptors in the human thymus. Assay: immunoSEQ multiplex PCR; the TCRdb copy retains only in-frame clones and omits some. The sample has over 650,000 clones; roughly 86% are singletons. This CDR3 spans 16 amino acids. With V trimmed by 0 bases and J by 7 bases, 11 bases remained unmatched. Germline CDR1 and CDR2: MNHEY and SVGAGI. These data were also filed under a second study, of human thymus T cells. That source adds: Healthy Finnish infants having corrective surgery for congenital heart defects served as donors. Thymus specimens were resections from corrective heart surgery. Across thymic and blood repertoires, the usage of V and J genes appeared to be biased. What related research reported was that thymic repertoires overlapped highly among unrelated individuals.

V usage is TRBV6-5 and J usage is TRBJ1-1; 7 bases fit TRBD1. The TCR comes from a boy less than two years old with a congenital heart defect. The sequencing input was thymocytes. The CDR3 nucleotides read TGTGCCAGCAGTTACTCGTCAGGGGACAGAAAACATGAAGCTTTCTTT. Amino acids: CASSYSSGDRKHEAFF.